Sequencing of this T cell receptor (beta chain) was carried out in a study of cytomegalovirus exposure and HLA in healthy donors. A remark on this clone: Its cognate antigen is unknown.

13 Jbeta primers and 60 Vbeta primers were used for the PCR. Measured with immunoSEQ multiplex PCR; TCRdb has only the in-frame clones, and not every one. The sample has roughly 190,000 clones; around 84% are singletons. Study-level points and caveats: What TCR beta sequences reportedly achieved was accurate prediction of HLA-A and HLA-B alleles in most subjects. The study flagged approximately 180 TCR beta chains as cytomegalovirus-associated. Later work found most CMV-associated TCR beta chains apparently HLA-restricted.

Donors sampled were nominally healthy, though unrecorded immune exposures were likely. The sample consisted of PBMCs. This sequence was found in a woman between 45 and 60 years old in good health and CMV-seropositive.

CDR3 sequence (DNA): TGTGCCAGCAGCTTAGTAGTGGACAGACAAGAGACCCAGTACTTC. Its protein product is CASSLVVDRQETQYF. V usage is TRBV7-2 and J usage is TRBJ2-5; D perhaps matches TRBD1 (6 bases). With 1 base removed from V and 2 bases from J, the gap between germline ends came to 11 bases. The CDR3 has 15 amino acids. Germline lookup yields CDR1 SGHTA and CDR2 FQGNSA.